The sequence of this TCR beta chain was determined in a study of cytomegalovirus exposure and HLA in healthy donors. Sequenced by immunoSEQ multiplex PCR; TCRdb stores in-frame clones only, minus some. The sample has fewer than 60,000 clones; 80% to 90% are singletons. Comment on this clone: Antigen specificity is unknown.

Trimming at V came to 3 bases and at J to 6 bases, leaving 11 bases not matched to a gene. The CDR3 runs to 18 residues. Germline values: CDR1 MGHRA, CDR2 YSYEKL. Study-wide points: Rarity marked most TCR sequences, yet some public TCRs occurred in many donors. It was 160 or so TCR beta chains that were listed as cytomegalovirus-associated.

This chain joins TRBV4-1 and TRBJ2-1, with 13 bases aligning to TRBD2. This TCR was recovered from a woman younger than 35 in good health and CMV-seronegative. What was sequenced was PBMCs. This CDR3 is CASSHGFLRLAGGNEQFF. The CDR3, as DNA: TGCGCCAGCAGCCATGGGTTTCTTCGACTAGCGGGAGGCAATGAGCAGTTCTTC.